What follows are 21 T cell receptor beta chains derived from one specimen sequenced in a study of OX40 agonist ivuxolimab in advanced cancers. Profiled with immunoSEQ multiplex PCR; TCRdb holds only in-frame clones, not every one. The table has about 45,000 clones, around 80% seen once. This sample comprised CD4+ or CD8+ T cells sorted from blood, obtained in a trial of the OX40 agonist ivuxolimab. The receptors derive from an adult with an advanced solid tumor such as melanoma, head and neck, liver or kidney cancer.

V and J are TRBV7-2 and TRBJ2-1; D is perhaps TRBD2 (6 bases). Germline V gives CDR1 SGHTA, CDR2 FQGNSA. Trimming left V 2 bases short and J 7 bases short, with 15 bases between. CDR3 length equals 15 residues. The CDR3 protein is CASSLSWGRENEQFF. The CDR3 DNA reads as TGTGCCAGCAGCTTATCTTGGGGACGGGAGAATGAGCAGTTCTTC. The whole variable domain, filled in from reference TRBV7-2 and TRBJ2-1, reads GAGVSQSPSNKVTEKGKDVELRCDPISGHTALYWYRQSLGQGLEFLIYFQGNSAPDKSGLPSDRFSAERTGGSVSTLTIQRTQQEDSAVYLCASSLSWGRENEQFFGPGTRLTVL.

The V and J genes are TRBV2 and TRBJ2-7; the D gene could be TRBD1 or TRBD2 (5 bases each). The germline V and J ends were trimmed by 7 bases and 4 bases, with 11 bases remaining between them. This CDR3 is 12 amino acids long. Looked up from germline, CDR1 is SNHLY and CDR2 is FYNNEI. The CDR3 bases are TGTGCCAGCACCCCGGGGCGGTACGAGCAGTACTTC. Protein sequence: CASTPGRYEQYF.

This clone turned up a few times. This chain joins TRBV7-8 and TRBJ2-5, with 11 bases aligning to TRBD2. With V trimmed by 3 bases and J by 7 bases, 1 base remained unmatched. This CDR3 has 13 residues. Germline loops: CDR1 SGHVS, CDR2 FQNEAQ. The CDR3 protein is CASSFGTSGTQYF. The CDR3, as DNA: TGTGCCAGCAGCTTCGGGACTAGCGGGACCCAGTACTTC.

The genes are TRBV27 and TRBJ1-3; D not resolved. V was shortened by 0 bases and J by 0 bases, with 6 bases between the two germline ends. Germline V gene data show CDR1 as MNHEY and CDR2 as SMNVEV (reference sequence). This CDR3 comprises 15 residues. CDR3 amino acids: CASSLSGPSGNTIYF. DNA for the CDR3: TGTGCCAGCAGTTTATCGGGTCCCTCTGGAAACACCATATATTTT.

The rearrangement uses TRBV7-8 and TRBJ1-6; D remains ambiguous. Germline-derived CDR1 and CDR2 are SGHVS and FQNEAQ. The CDR3 is 18 amino acids. V was pared by 1 base and J by 0 bases, with 13 bases between. CDR3 bases: TGTGCCAGCAGCTTAGTCGACCCCAGTAGCTCCTATAATTCACCCCTCCACTTT. This codes for CASSLVDPSSSYNSPLHF.

The chain recombines TRBV11-2 with TRBJ1-1, with a possible D match to TRBD1 (6 bases). The CDR3 is 16 amino acids. Germline V gives CDR1 SGHAT, CDR2 FQNNGV. V lost 1 base and J 5 bases, leaving 17 bases between the germline ends. The CDR3 protein is CASSLVTGGRKTEAFF. The CDR3 DNA follows: TGTGCCAGCAGCTTAGTTACGGGGGGGCGGAAGACTGAAGCTTTCTTT.

The rearrangement joins TRBV12-5 to TRBJ2-1; 10 bases fit TRBD2. V was clipped by 5 bases and J by 10 bases; unmatched bases: 17. Germline V lookup: CDR1 LGHNT, CDR2 FRNRAP. This CDR3 has 17 residues. This chain's CDR3 is CASGLRAGLAAFGEQFF. The DNA of the CDR3 is TGTGCTAGTGGTCTCCGGGCCGGACTAGCGGCTTTTGGGGAGCAGTTCTTC.

The chain couples TRBV27 to TRBJ1-1, with D possibly TRBD1 on 5 matching bases. Germline V gene lookup returns CDR1 MNHEY and CDR2 SMNVEV (reference sequence). Trimming cost V 6 bases and J 5 bases, with 16 bases left between them. The CDR3 is 14 residues long. CDR3 sequence (DNA): TGTGCCAGCAGCAAGGCGGAGGGGAGGACTGAAGCTTTCTTT. The encoded protein is CASSKAEGRTEAFF.

The chain links TRBV9 to TRBJ1-3, with no clear D. CDR3 length equals 14 residues. Germline V lookup: CDR1 SGDLS, CDR2 YYNGEE. Trimming removed 0 bases from V and 0 bases from J, with 4 bases in between. CDR3 bases: TGTGCCAGCAGCGTAGACAGCTCTGGAAACACCATATATTTT. Translated: CASSVDSSGNTIYF.

This clone occurred a few times. The chain combines TRBV5-6 with TRBJ2-1; D not resolved. Germline V gene sequence: CDR1 SGHDT, CDR2 YYEEEE. The CDR3 has 14 residues. Trimming shortened V by 0 bases and J by 8 bases, and 12 bases separated the two germline ends. The CDR3 DNA is TGTGCCAGCAGCTTGGTTGGTAGAGGCCATGAGCAGTTCTTC. Its protein is CASSLVGRGHEQFF.

The V call is TRBV18, the J call TRBJ2-6; 7 bases line up with TRBD1. J was trimmed by 2 bases and V by 6 bases; bases with no gene match: 4. The CDR3 runs 15 residues. Germline values: CDR1 KGHSH, CDR2 LQKENI. The CDR3 region is CASSRTGAGANVLTF. CDR3 nucleotides: TGTGCCAGCTCCCGTACAGGGGCTGGGGCCAACGTCCTGACTTTC.

This clone was counted a few times. The gene calls are TRBV9 and TRBJ1-3; D is unclear. V lost 4 bases to trimming and J lost 2 bases, with 7 bases between them. CDR3 length: 13 residues. In germline, CDR1 is SGDLS, CDR2 YYNGEE. The CDR3 DNA reads as TGTGCCAGCAGCCCGGGCGCTGGAAACACCATATATTTT. Protein: CASSPGAGNTIYF.

J is TRBJ1-2 and V is TRBV4-3, with 7 nucleotides matching TRBD1. The CDR3 sequence is 14 residues long. Germline V lookup: CDR1 LGHNA, CDR2 YSLEER. Trimming at V came to 5 bases and at J to 4 bases, leaving 7 bases not matched to a gene. CDR3 bases: TGCGCCAGCAGCGCCTCTCGGGACAGCTATGGCTACACCTTC. This encodes CASSASRDSYGYTF.

This sequence joins TRBV7-2 and TRBJ2-7; the D is unclear. The CDR3 length is 19 residues. The V and J ends lost 1 base and 6 bases respectively, with 28 bases between them. Germline V lookup: CDR1 SGHTA, CDR2 FQGNSA. The CDR3 protein is CASSLDNQILPSLGIEQYF. In DNA form, the CDR3 reads TGTGCCAGCAGCTTAGATAATCAGATACTACCTTCCTTAGGAATCGAGCAGTACTTC.

This chain connects TRBV16 to TRBJ2-7; 7 nucleotides agree with TRBD1. The length of the CDR3 is 14 residues. Germline CDR1 KGHSY, CDR2 FQNENV. V was clipped by 3 bases and J by 7 bases; unmatched bases: 9. The CDR3 nucleotides read TGTGCCAGCAGCCACGGGGACAGTCCACGGGAGCAGTACTTC. It is translated as CASSHGDSPREQYF.

CDR3: CAISEPGQGSYGYTF. DNA for the CDR3: TGTGCCATCAGTGAACCGGGACAGGGGAGCTATGGCTACACCTTC. This chain links TRBV10-3 with TRBJ1-2, with 10 bases matching TRBD1. CDR1 ENHRY and CDR2 SYGVKD come from the germline V gene. V was pared by 3 bases and J by 4 bases, with 5 bases of the junction left unmatched. CDR3 size: 15 residues.

V is TRBV7-2 and J is TRBJ2-5, with 7 bases identical to TRBD1. The J call is in doubt because the DNA end fits TRBJ2-7 better. Germline V CDR1 and CDR2: SGHTA, FQGNSA. The CDR3 is 14 amino acids. The CDR3 DNA sequence: TGTGCCAGCACCACTCACAGGGGCGCCTACGAGCAGTACTTC. It is translated as CASTTHRGAYEQYF.

This sequence joins TRBV7-8 and TRBJ1-2; no reliable D call. The CDR3 contains 16 residues. V lost 0 bases and J lost 0, with 11 bases in between. Germline V gene data show CDR1 as SGHVS and CDR2 as FQNEAQ. CDR3 amino acids: CASSLASEGPNYGYTF. As DNA, the CDR3 is TGTGCCAGCAGCTTAGCCTCAGAGGGTCCTAACTATGGCTACACCTTC. The variable domain in full, completed from reference TRBV7-8 and TRBJ1-2, reads GAGVSQSPRYKVAKRGQDVALRCDPISGHVSLFWYQQALGQGPEFLTYFQNEAQLDKSGLPSDRFFAERPEGSVSTLKIQRTQQEDSAVYLCASSLASEGPNYGYTFGSGTRLTVV.

This rearrangement joins TRBV4-2 to TRBJ1-4; D not certain. The V gene lost 0 bases and the J gene lost 5 bases, with 7 bases spanning the gap. The CDR3 sequence is 14 residues long. Germline-derived CDR1 and CDR2 are LGHNA and YNFKEQ. CDR3 nucleotide sequence: TGTGCCAGCAGCCAAGAGGACGGGAATGAAAAACTGTTTTTT. Residues: CASSQEDGNEKLFF.

This clone was detected only a few times. The chain employs TRBV19 and TRBJ1-6; D is uncertain. Germline V CDR1 and CDR2: LNHDA, SQIVND (reference sequence). With 6 bases removed from V and 4 bases from J, the gap between germline ends came to 13 bases. The CDR3 loop spans 15 amino acids. In DNA form, the CDR3 reads TGTGCCAGTAGGACAACGGGAGCTTATAATTCACCCCTCCACTTT. It yields the protein CASRTTGAYNSPLHF. The variable domain in full, with the rest retrieved from reference TRBV19 and TRBJ1-6, is DGGITQSPKYLFRKEGQNVTLSCEQNLNHDAMYWYRQDPGQGLRLIYYSQIVNDFQKGDIAEGYSVSREKKESFPLTVTSAQKNPTAFYLCASRTTGAYNSPLHFGNGTRLTVT.

The gene calls are TRBV10-1 and TRBJ1-2, with a weak D call TRBD1 (5 bases). V lost 1 base and J 5 bases, leaving 11 bases between the germline ends. This CDR3 has 14 residues. Germline CDR1 and CDR2: WNHNN and SYGVQD (reference sequence). The CDR3 here is CASSEWGSSYGYTF. The CDR3 DNA reads as TGCGCCAGCAGTGAGTGGGGGAGCTCTTATGGCTACACCTTC.